Detailed here is one T cell receptor beta chain. It has no known antigen specificity. Base qualities are not provided; no much larger clone lies one nucleotide away. This specimen belongs to a study of Ad26.COV2.S vaccination and SARS-CoV-2 variants (dated by TCRdb to 2020 to 2022). In terms of the full investigation: Donors in the vaccine arm were drawn from COV1001, a phase I-IIa trial of Ad26.COV2.S in healthy adults that was multicentre, randomized, double-blind and placebo-controlled. Ad26.COV2.S was given intramuscularly at 5x10^10 or 1x10^11 viral particles, as a single shot or as two shots 56 days apart. Investigators did not know the trial group allocation while performing experiments and assessing outcomes. Sequencing of the TCRbeta repertoire served to evaluate the specificity and breadth of SARS-CoV-2-reactive T cell receptors following Ad26.COV2.S vaccination. Trial participants were randomized into five groups of five, in which low-dose or high-dose Ad26.COV2.S was given once or twice, or placebo was given on both occasions. A total of 32 samples were included in the TCR-sequenced set, comprising around 19 Ad26.COV2.S vaccine recipients, 5 placebo recipients and 8 SARS-CoV-2 convalescent individuals. The study at large found these results: The study was not powered for comparison of responses between vaccine doses or regimens. Ad26.COV2.S recipients had higher spike-specific TCR breadth than placebo recipients (P = 0.0014). Comparable non-spike TCR breadth was observed between vaccine and placebo recipients, consistent with only spike being contained in the vaccine. The authors noted that the TCR breadth and depth analyses may have underestimated total T cell responses. After vaccination, spike-specific CD8+ and CD4+ T cell responses were reported to show substantial breadth.

The immunoSEQ Assay was used to sequence TCRbeta CDR3 regions. After extraction, genomic DNA underwent amplification by bias-controlled multiplex PCR, followed by high-throughput sequencing. Per the authors' processing: To quantify the absolute abundance of every unique TCRbeta CDR3 region, sequences were collapsed and filtered. T cell fraction was estimated by normalizing TCRbeta template counts to usable DNA, with usable DNA measured through amplification of reference genes found in all nucleated cells. Repertoire TCRs were annotated as SARS-CoV-2-specific when V gene, CDR3 amino acid sequence and J gene were exactly matched to a known reactive TCR set. The reference SARS-CoV-2 TCR set came from MIRA and was filtered for enrichment in COVID-19-positive ImmuneCODE repertoires, removing public or cross-reactive TCRs. Drawing on the MIRA antigens, annotated TCRs were analysed further at the level of specific ORF or position within ORF. Depth was the summed frequency of annotated unique rearrangements, while breadth was defined as annotated unique rearrangements over total unique productive rearrangements. Group comparisons of TCR breadth used two-sided Wilcoxon rank-sum tests. Sourced from immuneACCESS, this table was stored by TCRdb with only in-frame sequences that have V and J called. A share of the clones is absent; for the studies checked, an unresolved V gene accounts for under half, and the remainder has no known explanation. Clonal size and the V and J genes are those of that table, whereas D and trimming came from the DNA. The sample records roughly 460,000 clones, 80% to 90% of which are singletons. More than 1.5% of the sample comes from the top ten.

The V and J ends are trimmed by 4 bases and 3 bases, leaving 15 bases between them. The cysteine opens and the phenylalanine closes a CDR3 of 15 amino acids. Only the CDR3 DNA is retained, 45 bases long and in frame from the first base. CDR1 and CDR2 (LGHDT, YNNKEL) derive from the germline V gene (reference sequence). Sample treatment or condition, as interpreted from the label and publication: roughly 18 received Ad26.COV2.S at low or high dose, single or two shots; roughly 5 received placebo; per-sample allocation not given. Repertoires of vaccine and placebo recipients were sequenced from samples collected on day 63 after the first injection. Between 29 July and 7 August 2020, Cohort 1b enrolled 20 to 30 adults aged 18-55 years at one site in Boston, USA. Ad26.COV2.S was a replication-incompetent adenovirus type 26 vector expressing a prefusion-stabilized SARS-CoV-2 spike protein from the original Wuhan strain.

Recombination joined TRBV3-1 (or the pseudogene TRBV3-2) with TRBJ1-1; no D segment can be confidently identified. This TCR came from a person between 18 and 65 years old who received the Ad26.COV2.S COVID-19 vaccine or a placebo. The specimen comprised peripheral blood, sampled in a trial of Ad26.COV2.S vaccine versus placebo. At the DNA level, the sequence is TGTGCCAGCAGCCCATGGACGAGCGGGGACACTGAAGCTTTCTTT. This is translated as CASSPWTSGDTEAFF.